The 23 T cell receptor beta chains given below trace back to one sample, sequenced in a study of blood T cell repertoires in COVID-19 (dated by TCRdb to the early 2020s). The library was obtained by the immunoSEQ multiplex PCR assay. What TCRdb holds here is the immuneACCESS table cut down to in-frame rearrangements. Part of the clones is not present; checked against another copy, under half of the missing clones reflect an unresolved V gene, and the others are unexplained. Across this sample there are fewer than 300,000 clones, with 90% seen only once. 1% to 1.3% of the sample rests with the top ten. The sequenced sample consisted of PBMCs or T cells enriched from blood (not recorded which). Receptors were obtained from a woman aged 25-40 years who had recovered from COVID-19.

CDR3 amino acids: CASTLEGTNEKLFF. DNA of the CDR3: TGTGCCAGCACCTTGGAGGGGACCAATGAAAAACTGTTTTTT. This chain connects TRBV28 to TRBJ1-4; TRBD1 is a possible D gene (5 bases). Germline V gene lookup returns CDR1 MDHEN and CDR2 SYDVKM. CDR3 length: 14 amino acids. Deletions cut 7 bases from V and 5 bases from J, with 14 bases between.

The gene calls are TRBV3-1 (or the pseudogene TRBV3-2) and TRBJ1-2; D possibly corresponds to TRBD1 (6 bases). The CDR3 runs to 12 residues. Germline CDR1 LGHDT, CDR2 YNNKEL (reference sequence). V lost 5 bases to trimming and J lost 8 bases, with 12 bases between them. DNA of the CDR3: TGTGCCAGCAGCATACAGGGAAGCGGCTACACCTTC. Protein product: CASSIQGSGYTF.

The chain combines TRBV14 with TRBJ1-2; TRBD1 matches 7 bases. CDR1 is SGHDN and CDR2 is FVKESK in the germline V gene. V lost 1 base to trimming and J lost 2 bases; unmatched junction nucleotides: 13. CDR3 size: 18 residues. The CDR3 coding sequence is TGTGCCAGCAGCCAAGTATACCAGGGGGGAAAGCTAAACTATGGCTACACCTTC. Its protein product is CASSQVYQGGKLNYGYTF.

This rearrangement joins TRBV5-6 to TRBJ2-7; 7 nucleotides align to TRBD1. The CDR3 has 12 amino acids. Losses at the gene ends were 3 bases for V and 6 bases for J; bases not matched to a gene: 3. Germline CDR1 reads SGHDT; CDR2 reads YYEEEE. In nucleotides, the CDR3 is TGTGCCAGCAGCTCACAGGGGAGCGAGCAGTACTTC. The encoded protein is CASSSQGSEQYF.

This rearrangement joins TRBV15 to TRBJ2-3, with 15 bases identical to TRBD2. CDR1 and CDR2 from the germline V gene are LNHNV and YYDKDF (reference sequence). J was trimmed by 5 bases and V by 5 bases; bases with no gene match: 8. The CDR3 sequence is 17 residues long. This CDR3 is CATSGGTSGRLRDTQYF. DNA for the CDR3: TGTGCCACCAGCGGGGGGACTAGCGGGAGGTTAAGAGATACGCAGTATTTT.

The J gene is TRBJ2-7, the V gene TRBV3-1 (or the pseudogene TRBV3-2), with no clear D. Trimming removed 3 bases at V and 7 bases at J, with 16 bases between. The CDR3 is 14 residues long. Germline CDR1 is LGHDT and CDR2 is YNNKEL (reference sequence). For the CDR3, the DNA is TGTGCCAGCAGCCACGAAACTTATGGAGTGGAGCAGTACTTC. Translation: CASSHETYGVEQYF.

The rearrangement uses TRBV30 and TRBJ2-1; 10 bases match TRBD2. Germline trimming cut 5 bases from V and 0 bases from J; bases unmatched to any gene: 4. The V gene's germline CDR1 is GTSNPN and CDR2 SVGIG (reference sequence). The CDR3 covers 15 residues. In DNA form, the CDR3 reads TGTGCCTGGGCTAGCGGGAGTTTCTCCTACAATGAGCAGTTCTTC. Translating gives CAWASGSFSYNEQFF.

This clone was recorded only once. The genes are TRBV5-1 and TRBJ2-5; 7 bases match TRBD1. The trim removed 4 bases at V and 5 bases at J, leaving 11 bases unmatched. The germline CDR1 and CDR2 sequences are SGHRS and YFSETQ. This CDR3 contains 15 residues. CDR3: CASSPGTDGRETQYF. CDR3 coding DNA: TGCGCCAGCAGCCCCGGGACAGACGGGCGGGAGACCCAGTACTTC.

This clone was counted a single time. This chain uses TRBV30 with TRBJ1-2, with D perhaps matching TRBD1 (5 bases). Germline-derived CDR1 and CDR2 are GTSNPN and SVGIG (reference sequence). The CDR3 runs 14 residues. V lost 0 bases, J lost 4 bases, and 12 bases lay in between. As DNA, the CDR3 is TGTGCCTGGAGTGTACAGGCGGGGACCTATGGCTACACCTTC. This gives the protein CAWSVQAGTYGYTF.

This clone was seen only once. V gene TRBV19 combines with J gene TRBJ2-1; a possible D gene is TRBD1 (5 bases). V gave up 8 bases and J gave up 4 bases, with 9 bases separating them. Per the germline V gene, CDR1 is LNHDA and CDR2 is SQIVND (reference sequence). The CDR3 length is 12 residues. CDR3 residues: CASGATYNEQFF. As DNA, the CDR3 is TGTGCCAGTGGGGCCACTTACAATGAGCAGTTCTTC.

The V call is TRBV6-5, the J call TRBJ2-2; tentatively, D is TRBD2 (6 bases). Per the germline V gene, CDR1 is MNHEY and CDR2 is SVGAGI. The CDR3 extends over 14 amino acids. V dropped 7 bases and J dropped 4 bases, with 13 bases sitting between them. The CDR3 DNA sequence: TGTGCCAGCAAGGGCCTGCGGGGCACCGGGGAGCTGTTTTTT. This encodes CASKGLRGTGELFF.

This clone is a singleton in its sample. V and J are TRBV28 and TRBJ2-2, with unresolved D. V gave up 4 bases and J gave up 1 base, with 13 bases separating them. The CDR3 is 16 amino acids. Per the germline V gene, CDR1 is MDHEN and CDR2 is SYDVKM. The chain's CDR3 is CASSSLEERNTGELFF. The CDR3 nucleotides read TGTGCCAGCAGTTCCCTCGAGGAGAGGAACACCGGGGAGCTGTTTTTT. Together with reference TRBV28 and TRBJ2-2, the CDR3 gives the full variable domain: DVKVTQSSRYLVKRTGEKVFLECVQDMDHENMFWYRQDPGLGLRLIYFSYDVKMKEKGDIPEGYSVSREKKERFSLILESASTNQTSMYLCASSSLEERNTGELFFGEGSRLTVL.

The DNA of the CDR3 is TGTGCCATCAGTGAGTCGGCTCCCGAGCAGTACTTC. Encoded protein: CAISESAPEQYF. This chain links TRBV10-3 with TRBJ2-7; D gene unclear. This CDR3 is 12 amino acids long. V dropped 0 bases and J dropped 6 bases, with 6 bases sitting between them. From germline, CDR1 is ENHRY and CDR2 SYGVKD.

The chain recombines TRBV15 with TRBJ2-4; 8 bases line up with TRBD1. V shed 0 bases and J 7 bases; nucleotides not matched to a gene: 8. The CDR3 is 16 amino acids. CDR1 is LNHNV and CDR2 is YYDKDF in the germline V gene (reference sequence). Here the CDR3 reads CATSRDSTGALNIQYF. CDR3 sequence (DNA): TGTGCCACCAGCAGAGATTCGACAGGGGCGTTGAACATTCAGTACTTC.

The chain combines TRBV19 with TRBJ1-1; 7 nucleotides align to TRBD1. Germline assignment: CDR1 LNHDA and CDR2 SQIVND (reference sequence). V lost 6 bases, J lost 4 bases, and 11 bases stayed unmatched. This CDR3 contains 15 residues. The CDR3 sequence: CASSGRGQVGTEAFF. Written as DNA, the CDR3 is TGTGCCAGTAGCGGACGCGGACAGGTCGGCACTGAAGCTTTCTTT.

The chain employs TRBV27 and TRBJ1-6, with D perhaps TRBD1 (5 bases). This CDR3 has 16 amino acids. Trimming took 0 bases from V and 4 from J, leaving 10 bases between them. The germline gives CDR1 MNHEY, CDR2 SMNVEV (reference sequence). CDR3 nucleotide sequence: TGTGCCAGCAGTTTATCGCCAGGGAGGTATAATTCACCCCTCCACTTT. It is translated as CASSLSPGRYNSPLHF.

The chain employs TRBV7-9 and TRBJ1-2, with TRBD1 matching 9 bases. This CDR3 contains 15 residues. Germline V CDR1 and CDR2: SEHNR, FQNEAQ (reference sequence). Germline trimming cut 2 bases from V and 3 bases from J; bases unmatched to any gene: 4. The CDR3, as DNA: TGTGCCAGCAGCTTAACAGGGGGCTCGGACTATGGCTACACCTTC. Its translation is CASSLTGGSDYGYTF.

V is TRBV5-5 and J is TRBJ1-3, with D uncertain. Germline values: CDR1 SGHKS, CDR2 YYEKEE (reference sequence). The CDR3 covers 16 residues. The V gene lost 3 bases and the J gene lost 0 bases, with 13 bases spanning the gap. CDR3 nucleotide sequence: TGTGCCAGCAGCTCAAGCGGTTTAAGCTCTGGAAACACCATATATTTT. The encoded protein is CASSSSGLSSGNTIYF.

About this clone itself: At one end the junction does not follow the germline gene, possibly because of a read error. The chain couples TRBV7-7 to TRBJ2-1, with 8 bases matching TRBD2. This CDR3 comprises 16 residues. Germline V lookup: CDR1 SSHAT, CDR2 FNYEAQ (reference sequence). CDR3 nucleotides: TGTGCTAGCAGTCCTACGGGAGGGAGCTCCTACAATGAGCAGTTCTTC. Protein product: CASSPTGGSSYNEQFF.

This chain joins TRBV2 and TRBJ2-5; D is unclear. Germline loops: CDR1 SNHLY, CDR2 FYNNEI. The CDR3 runs 14 residues. V gave up 4 bases and J gave up 1 base, with 10 bases separating them. The CDR3 DNA sequence: TGTGCCAGCAGTGGTGAGCGAGGCCAAGAGACCCAGTACTTC. Its translation: CASSGERGQETQYF.

V and J are TRBV5-1 and TRBJ2-7; D remains unclear. With 5 bases removed from V and 1 base from J, the gap between germline ends came to 10 bases. This CDR3 region has 13 residues. Looked up from germline, CDR1 is SGHRS and CDR2 is YFSETQ. The CDR3 loop reads CASSLARSYEQYF. In DNA form, the CDR3 reads TGCGCCAGCAGTCTCGCCCGGTCCTACGAGCAGTACTTC. Together with reference TRBV5-1 and TRBJ2-7, the CDR3 gives the full variable domain: KAGVTQTPRYLIKTRGQQVTLSCSPISGHRSVSWYQQTPGQGLQFLFEYFSETQRNKGNFPGRFSGRQFSNSRSEMNVSTLELGDSALYLCASSLARSYEQYFGPGTRLTVT.

V and J are TRBV5-4 and TRBJ2-1, with TRBD2 as a possible D gene (5 bases). The germline CDR1 and CDR2 sequences are SGHNT and YYREEE (reference sequence). This CDR3 is 16 amino acids long. Trimming cost V 4 bases and J 2 bases, with 16 bases left between them. Here the CDR3 DNA reads TGTGCCAGCAGCCCAAGGTCCCCCGGGACCTACAATGAGCAGTTCTTC. This codes for CASSPRSPGTYNEQFF.

The gene calls are TRBV28 and TRBJ1-3, with TRBD1 matching over 9 bases. The CDR3 has 14 amino acids. CDR1 and CDR2 from the germline V gene are MDHEN and SYDVKM. V shed 8 bases, J shed 5 bases, and the junction held 7 bases outside the gene matches. The CDR3, as DNA: TGTGCCAGCGAGCCACAGGGGGCACGAAACACCATATATTTT. The encoded protein is CASEPQGARNTIYF.